This T cell receptor (beta chain) is from a study of CD8+ T cells in alopecia areata. Overall study: Tofacitinib administration to treated patients was oral, at 5 to 10 mg twice daily. Tofacitinib ran for 6 to 18 months before 6 months off drug.

RNA extraction and reverse transcription yielded cDNA as sequencing template. TCRdb keeps only in-frame clones here, not all; method: immunoSEQ multiplex PCR. The table records about 150,000 clones, approximately 87% of them present only once. In regard to this clone: Its antigen is not identified.

Germline CDR1 is SGHRS and CDR2 is YFSETQ. V shed 4 bases and J shed 6 bases, with 16 bases lying between them. This CDR3 region has 14 residues. Both peripheral blood and punch biopsies of lesional scalp skin were obtained from patients who had alopecia areata. General observations from the study: Affected lesional scalp, above all in alopecia totalis/universalis, was more clonal than normal scalp.

This receptor was identified in a human donor with alopecia areata. The chain carries TRBV5-1 and TRBJ1-1; D might be TRBD1 (5 bases). Sequences were derived from CD8+ T cells sorted from blood, sampled at week 0. The CDR3 coding sequence is TGCGCCAGCAGCCTAGGCGAAGGGGACCCTGAAGCTTTCTTT. It is translated as CASSLGEGDPEAFF.